This T cell receptor beta chain was retrieved from a study of cytomegalovirus exposure and HLA in healthy donors. Study context: There were fewer than 500 genotyped donors. Of these, roughly 84% fell in the genetic ancestry cluster associated with self-reported Caucasian donors. Regarding the study as a whole: Researchers reportedly found TCR beta sequences accurately predicted most subjects' HLA-A and HLA-B alleles. Indistinguishable V segments such as TRBV6-2 and TRBV6-3 were excluded. Specific recognition of CMV antigens was confirmed in vitro for three chains (all CMV-associated).

The PCR ran on 60 Vbeta and 13 Jbeta primers. Clones were sequenced by immunoSEQ multiplex PCR, and TCRdb holds only the in-frame ones, with some missing. The data show roughly 200,000 clones, with 79% seen just once and 0.69% held by the top ten. A remark on this clone: Its antigen is unknown.

The germline V gene encodes CDR1 LGHNA and CDR2 YSLEER. The CDR3 sequence is 14 residues long. V lost 6 bases and J lost 1, with 13 bases in between. The sequenced sample consisted of PBMCs. The TCR originated in a middle-aged woman in good health and CMV-seronegative. V usage is TRBV4-3 and J usage is TRBJ2-7; the D is unclear. The CDR3 spells CASSRSTGSYEQYF. The CDR3 bases are TGCGCCAGCAGTCGAAGCACCGGTTCCTACGAGCAGTACTTC.